Presented here are 16 T cell receptor beta chains from one specimen sequenced in a study of CD8 T cells in Susac syndrome. An input of roughly 0.5 to 1 ug of RNA was subjected to reverse transcription using random hexamers. TCRdb re-called the immunoSEQ multiplex PCR reads through MiXCR, storing one row per CDR3 protein. The table records approximately 230,000 distinct CDR3 sequences, about 93% of them present only once. The sequencing sample was made of CD4+ T cells from PBMCs. The origin of the receptors is a human donor with multiple sclerosis.

The chain combines TRBV5-1 with TRBJ1-4, with 8 bases lining up with TRBD1. This CDR3 has 15 residues. J gave up 8 bases and V 3 bases, and 9 bases lay outside the gene matches. Germline CDR1 and CDR2: SGHRS and YFSETQ. The CDR3 DNA follows: TGCGCCAGCAGCTATGGACAGGGCTTAGGCGAAAAACTGTTTTTT. This gives the protein CASSYGQGLGEKLFF.

The V gene is TRBV29-1, the J gene TRBJ2-3; D perhaps matches TRBD2 (5 bases). The V and J ends lost 2 bases and 2 bases respectively, with 11 bases between them. The CDR3 loop spans 14 amino acids. The V gene's germline CDR1 is SQVTM and CDR2 ANQGSEA. CDR3 sequence: CSVEQRLNTDTQYF. DNA for the CDR3: TGCAGCGTTGAACAGCGGCTGAACACAGATACGCAGTATTTT.

For the CDR3, the DNA is TGTGCCATCAGCCCCGGACTAGGGAGAGGGTACAATGAGCAGTTCTTC. It encodes CAISPGLGRGYNEQFF. The rearrangement uses TRBV10-3 and TRBJ2-1; 7 nucleotides agree with TRBD2. Germline values: CDR1 ENHRY, CDR2 SYGVKD. The CDR3 has 16 amino acids. Trimming removed 6 bases from V and 4 bases from J; junction bases left unmatched: 12.

The chain recombines TRBV12-3 or TRBV12-4 with TRBJ1-2; D is undetermined. The CDR3 has 13 amino acids. The ends were cut back, 3 bases at V and 8 bases at J, with 13 bases in the middle. The CDR3, as DNA: TGTGCCAGCAGTTTGACCGAAACGAGGGGCTACACCTTC. Its translation: CASSLTETRGYTF.

This clonotype has only one observation. Here the CDR3 DNA reads TGCGCCAGCAGCTTGGCGGGGAGCCTCACAGATACGCAGTATTTT. It encodes CASSLAGSLTDTQYF. The rearrangement links TRBV5-1 to TRBJ2-3, with D maybe TRBD2 (5 bases). The CDR3 totals 15 residues. The V gene's germline CDR1 is SGHRS and CDR2 YFSETQ. The V and J ends lost 0 bases and 2 bases respectively, with 10 bases between them.

This chain links TRBV5-1 with TRBJ2-5; D may be TRBD1 (6 bases). CDR3 size: 14 residues. V lost 3 bases and J lost 1, with 10 bases in between. The germline gives CDR1 SGHRS, CDR2 YFSETQ. The CDR3 DNA sequence: TGCGCCAGCAGCTCAAACAGGGTCCAAGAGACCCAGTACTTC. It yields the protein CASSSNRVQETQYF.

This chain links TRBV30 with TRBJ2-5, with D possibly TRBD2 on 5 matching bases. CDR3 size: 14 residues. Germline V gene lookup returns CDR1 GTSNPN and CDR2 SVGIG (reference sequence). This CDR3 is CAAHGPAGGETQYF. The CDR3 region has the DNA TGTGCGGCCCACGGACCGGCCGGAGGAGAGACCCAGTACTTC.

The chain employs TRBV5-6 and TRBJ2-3; 9 nucleotides align to TRBD2. Germline V gives CDR1 SGHDT, CDR2 YYEEEE. J was trimmed by 0 bases and V by 1 base; bases with no gene match: 6. This CDR3 has 17 amino acids. CDR3 sequence (DNA): TGTGCCAGCAGCTTGTACGGCGGGAGGGCCAGCACAGATACGCAGTATTTT. This encodes CASSLYGGRASTDTQYF.

The rearrangement joins TRBV12-3 or TRBV12-4 to TRBJ2-1; 7 bases align to TRBD2. The V gene end was trimmed by 2 bases and the J gene end by 5 bases; junction bases not matched to a gene: 6. This CDR3 contains 15 residues. In DNA, the CDR3 is TGTGCCAGCAGTTTAATGGCGGGGGTAAACAATGAGCAGTTCTTC. Its translation: CASSLMAGVNNEQFF.

This sequence joins TRBV29-1 and TRBJ1-5; D gene uncertain. CDR3 size: 13 residues. Germline CDR1 SQVTM, CDR2 ANQGSEA. Trimming cost V 5 bases and J 6 bases, with 14 bases left between them. In nucleotides, the CDR3 is TGCAGCGTTATAAAAGGTACGGGTCAGCCCCAGCATTTT. Encoded protein: CSVIKGTGQPQHF.

The rearrangement links TRBV3-1 to TRBJ1-2; no firm D call. The CDR3 loop spans 16 amino acids. V was clipped by 5 bases and J by 4 bases, with 20 bases between them. The germline gives CDR1 LGHDT, CDR2 YNNKEL (reference sequence). The CDR3, as DNA: TGTGCCAGCAGCGCCGGATCCTCTATTACCCGCTATGGCTACACCTTC. Its translation is CASSAGSSITRYGYTF.

The genes are TRBV25-1 and TRBJ2-1; the match to TRBD1 covers 7 bases. The CDR3 is made up of 14 amino acids. Germline trimming cut 8 bases from V and 7 bases from J; bases unmatched to any gene: 11. CDR1 is MGHDK and CDR2 is SYGVNS in the germline V gene. As DNA, the CDR3 is TGTGCCAGCTCAGGACAGGCCAAGGGGAATGAGCAGTTCTTC. Translation gives CASSGQAKGNEQFF.

V gene TRBV20-1 combines with J gene TRBJ2-5; D is possibly TRBD1 (5 bases). V was cut by 0 bases and J by 4 bases, with 9 bases left in between. The CDR3 consists of 13 residues. Germline loops: CDR1 DFQATT, CDR2 SNEGSKA (reference sequence). The CDR3 reads CSARDAGPETQYF. In nucleotides, the CDR3 is TGCAGTGCTAGAGATGCAGGGCCAGAGACCCAGTACTTC.

V gene TRBV3-1 combines with J gene TRBJ1-5; tentatively, D is TRBD1 (5 bases). Germline CDR1 LGHDT, CDR2 YNNKEL (reference sequence). V lost 6 bases and J lost 0, with 12 bases in between. CDR3 length: 15 residues. The CDR3 loop is CASSPTVYSNQPQHF. CDR3 coding DNA: TGTGCCAGCAGTCCGACAGTTTATAGCAATCAGCCCCAGCATTTT.

V usage is TRBV13 and J usage is TRBJ2-1; weak D call: TRBD1 (5 bases). The CDR3 is 11 residues long. The V gene lost 1 base and the J gene lost 13 bases, with 8 bases spanning the gap. In germline, CDR1 is PRHDT, CDR2 FYEKMQ (reference sequence). CDR3 residues: CASSLEGVQFF. The CDR3 coding sequence is TGTGCCAGCAGCTTAGAAGGGGTTCAGTTCTTC.

The V and J genes are TRBV6-6 and TRBJ2-1; D uncertain. CDR1 is MNHNY and CDR2 is SVGAGI in the germline V gene (reference sequence). V shed 7 bases and J shed 4 bases, with 5 bases lying between them. This CDR3 spans 11 amino acids. This CDR3 reads CASTDYNEQFF. DNA of the CDR3: TGTGCCAGCACCGATTACAATGAGCAGTTCTTC.